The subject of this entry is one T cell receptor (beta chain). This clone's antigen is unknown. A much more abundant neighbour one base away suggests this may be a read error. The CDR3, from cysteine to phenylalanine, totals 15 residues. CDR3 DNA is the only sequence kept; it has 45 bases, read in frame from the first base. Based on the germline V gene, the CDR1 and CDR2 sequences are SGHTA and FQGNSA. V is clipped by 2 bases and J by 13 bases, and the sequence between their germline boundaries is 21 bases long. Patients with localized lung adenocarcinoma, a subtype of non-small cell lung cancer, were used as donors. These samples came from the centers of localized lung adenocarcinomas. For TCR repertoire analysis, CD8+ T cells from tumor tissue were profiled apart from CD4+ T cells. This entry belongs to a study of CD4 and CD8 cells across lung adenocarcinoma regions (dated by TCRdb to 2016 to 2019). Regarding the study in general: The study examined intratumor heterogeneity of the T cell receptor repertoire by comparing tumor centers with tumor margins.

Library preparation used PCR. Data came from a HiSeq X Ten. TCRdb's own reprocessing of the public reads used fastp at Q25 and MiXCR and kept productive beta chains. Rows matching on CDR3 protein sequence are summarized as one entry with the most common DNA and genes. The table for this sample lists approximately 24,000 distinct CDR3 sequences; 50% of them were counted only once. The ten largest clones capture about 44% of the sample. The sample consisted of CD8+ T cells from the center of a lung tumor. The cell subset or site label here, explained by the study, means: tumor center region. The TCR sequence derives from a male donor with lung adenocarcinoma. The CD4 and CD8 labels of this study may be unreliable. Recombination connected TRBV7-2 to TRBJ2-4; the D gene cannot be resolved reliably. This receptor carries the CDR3 CASSLSLGPYNEQYF. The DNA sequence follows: TGTGCCAGCAGCTTATCTTTAGGACCCTACAATGAGCAGTACTTC.